Listed here is a single T cell receptor (beta chain). Its cognate antigen is unknown. The data belong to a study of cytomegalovirus exposure and HLA in healthy donors. Study-level results: In most subjects, TCR beta sequences reportedly gave accurate predictions of HLA-A and HLA-B alleles.

The PCR ran on 60 Vbeta and 13 Jbeta primers. Repertoires were generated with immunoSEQ multiplex PCR, while TCRdb's copy carries only in-frame clones and drops some. Of fewer than 200,000 clones in the sample, around 75% are singletons; the top ten hold 1.8%. V lost 0 bases, J lost 6 bases, and 6 bases stayed unmatched. Germline lookup yields CDR1 MNHEY and CDR2 SVGAGI. This CDR3 region has 15 residues. The origin of this receptor is a woman in her twenties or thirties in good health and CMV-seronegative. Sequencing input: PBMCs. The chain has TRBV6-5 and TRBJ2-7; 9 bases are a match to TRBD2. This CDR3 is CASSYSKGLAVEQYF. CDR3 sequence (DNA): TGTGCCAGCAGTTACTCGAAGGGACTAGCTGTCGAGCAGTACTTC.